The sequence of this T cell receptor (beta chain) was determined in a study of CD8+CD57+ T cells in acquired aplastic anemia. Turning to the study itself: The average for DNA from sorted CD4+ and CD8+ cells was 3 to 3.5 ug.

Profiling of TCR beta VDJ combinations and CDR3 sequences used genomic DNA as template. TCRdb re-called the reads through MiXCR, storing one row per CDR3 protein. The sample holds 350,000 to 450,000 distinct CDR3 sequences, under 80% seen once. Sequencing input: sorted CD4+, CD8+, or CD8+CD57+ T cells (not recorded which) from PBMCs. This TCR came from a human donor in good health, serving as a control.

The CDR3 is CAISQQGGNQPQHF. CDR3 DNA: TGTGCCATCAGTCAACAGGGAGGCAATCAGCCCCAGCATTTT. The chain links TRBV10-3 to TRBJ1-5; D is possibly TRBD1 (6 bases). This CDR3 spans 14 amino acids. Germline V gene lookup returns CDR1 ENHRY and CDR2 SYGVKD. Trimming stripped 5 bases from V and 2 bases from J, with 10 bases between.